This T cell receptor (beta chain) derives from a study of human T cells and chemical hapten exposure. For the study at large: Patients, largely female, had alopecia areata, totalis or universalis. There were per-sample TCR yield variations, arising mainly from small pooled library volume differences.

Sample time point: patch test 1, 2 weeks after DPC sensitization. The treatment: therapeutic diphenylcyclopropenone sensitization with weekly scalp DPC. This clonotype was found many times. TCRdb re-analysed the RACE reads in MiXCR, keeping a single row per CDR3 protein. The repertoire has 370,000 or so distinct CDR3 sequences, 4.8% of them found once; the top ten carry under 3%. This TCR derives from a woman in her forties or fifties with alopecia areata. Some clones in this sample may be carry-over from other donors' samples. The material was whole blood, obtained in connection with sensitization to the hapten diphenylcyclopropenone (DPC).

The CDR3 nucleotides are TGCAGCGTCAGGGGAAGATTTAAGGCAGGGAGATCCACTGAAGCTTTCTTT. Its protein product is CSVRGRFKAGRSTEAFF. The chain recombines TRBV29-1 with TRBJ1-1; TRBD1 is a possible D gene (6 bases). The CDR3 extends over 17 amino acids. Germline CDR1 reads SQVTM; CDR2 reads ANQGSEA. The V end lost 6 bases, the J end lost 4 bases, and 27 bases lay between the germline ends.